This T cell receptor (beta chain) was found in a study of cytomegalovirus exposure and HLA in healthy donors. 13 Jbeta primers and 60 Vbeta primers were used for the PCR. TCRdb's copy holds only in-frame clones and misses some; the assay was immunoSEQ multiplex PCR. The sample includes tens of thousands of clones. The junction had 5 bases not matched to a gene; V was cut back by 0 bases and J by 6 bases. This CDR3 has 15 residues. The germline gives CDR1 MGHRA, CDR2 YSYEKL. The TCR was taken from a female donor in good health and CMV-seropositive. Sequences were obtained from PBMCs. The rearrangement uses TRBV4-1 and TRBJ1-5, with 7 bases identical to TRBD1. CDR3 bases: TGCGCCAGCAGCCAAGATGGGAACAGGGGTCAGCCCCAGCATTTT. It yields the protein CASSQDGNRGQPQHF.